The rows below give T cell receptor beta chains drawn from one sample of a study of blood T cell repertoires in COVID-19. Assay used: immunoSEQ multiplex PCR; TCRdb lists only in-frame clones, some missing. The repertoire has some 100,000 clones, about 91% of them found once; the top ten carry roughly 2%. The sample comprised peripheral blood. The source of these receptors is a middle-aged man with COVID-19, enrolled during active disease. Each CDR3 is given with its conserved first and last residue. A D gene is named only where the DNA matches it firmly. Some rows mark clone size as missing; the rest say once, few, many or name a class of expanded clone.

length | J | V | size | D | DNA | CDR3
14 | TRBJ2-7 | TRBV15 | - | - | TGTGCCACCAGCAGAGCGGGATCTAACTACGAGCAGTACTTC | CATSRAGSNYEQYF
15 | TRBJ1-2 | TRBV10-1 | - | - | TGCGCCAGCGGACGACAGCCTAACGCTAACTATGGCTACACCTTC | CASGRQPNANYGYTF
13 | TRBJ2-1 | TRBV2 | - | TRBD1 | TGTGCCAGCAGCGCTACAGGGGGCACTGAGCAGTTCTTC | CASSATGGTEQFF
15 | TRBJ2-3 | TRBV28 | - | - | TGTGCCAGCAGTCCCCTCGGGGGTAGCACAGATACGCAGTATTTT | CASSPLGGSTDTQYF
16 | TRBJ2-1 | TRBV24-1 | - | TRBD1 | TGTGCCACCAGTGATTTAGGACAGGGAGACTACAATGAGCAGTTCTTC | CATSDLGQGDYNEQFF
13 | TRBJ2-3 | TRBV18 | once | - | TGTGCCAGCTCTCTTACAGGTGCAGATACGCAGTATTTT | CASSLTGADTQYF
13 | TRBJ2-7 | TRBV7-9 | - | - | TGTGCCAGCAGCTTGGGCCCTCCCTCCGAGCAGTACTTC | CASSLGPPSEQYF
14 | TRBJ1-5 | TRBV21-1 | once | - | TGTGCCAGCAGAACCGGGACAGGGGGTCAGCCCCAGCATTTT | CASRTGTGGQPQHF
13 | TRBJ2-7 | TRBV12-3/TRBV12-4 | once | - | TGTGCCAGCAGACCTAGGGGAAGGAATGAGCAGTACTTC | CASRPRGRNEQYF
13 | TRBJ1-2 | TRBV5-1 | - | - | TGCGCCAGCAGCCTCGCAGGGGTAGGGGGCTACACCTTC | CASSLAGVGGYTF
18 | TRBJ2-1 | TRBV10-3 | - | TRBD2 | TGTGCCATCAGTGAGGGGCGATGGGGCGGGGGGCCGCCCAATGAGCAGTTCTTC | CAISEGRWGGGPPNEQFF
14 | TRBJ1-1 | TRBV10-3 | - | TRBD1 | TGTGCCATCAGTGAGGCCGGGACAGAAACTGAAGCTTTCTTT | CAISEAGTETEAFF
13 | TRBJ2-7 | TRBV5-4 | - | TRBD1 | TGTGCCAGCAGCTTTAACAGGGGATACGAGCAGTACTTC | CASSFNRGYEQYF
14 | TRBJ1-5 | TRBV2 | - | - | TGTGCCAGCAGGGGGGGGGACCCCCATCAGCCCCAGCATTTT | CASRGGDPHQPQHF
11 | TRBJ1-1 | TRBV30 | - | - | TGTGCGATGGACAGGAACACTGAAGCTTTCTTT | CAMDRNTEAFF
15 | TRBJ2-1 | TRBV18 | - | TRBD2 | TGTGCCAGCTCGCAACTAGCGGGGGGTTACAATGAGCAGTTCTTC | CASSQLAGGYNEQFF
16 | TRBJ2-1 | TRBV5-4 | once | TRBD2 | TGTGCCAGCAGCTTAGCGGGGACTAGCGCCTACAATGAGCAGTTCTTC | CASSLAGTSAYNEQFF
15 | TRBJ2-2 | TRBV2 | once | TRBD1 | TGTGCCAGCAGTGATGAGGGGGCGCGAACCGGGGAGCTGTTTTTT | CASSDEGARTGELFF
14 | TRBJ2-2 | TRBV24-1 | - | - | TGTGCCACCAGTGATCTGAGGGCGACCGGGGAGCTGTTTTTT | CATSDLRATGELFF
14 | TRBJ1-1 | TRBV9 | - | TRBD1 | TGTGCCAGCAGCGCGGGACAGGGGTTAACGGAAGCTTTCTTT | CASSAGQGLTEAFF
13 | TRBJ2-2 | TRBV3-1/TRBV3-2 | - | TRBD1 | TGTGCCAGCAGACACAGGGGTACCGGGGAGCTGTTTTTT | CASRHRGTGELFF
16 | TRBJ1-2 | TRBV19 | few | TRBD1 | TGTGCCAGTAGTCAAAGCCGGGACAGGAGTTCCTATGGCTACACCTTC | CASSQSRDRSSYGYTF
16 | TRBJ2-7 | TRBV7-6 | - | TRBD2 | TGTGCCAGCAGCCCCCTTAGCGGGGGGGCTCCGACCGAGCAGTACTTC | CASSPLSGGAPTEQYF